The rows below give T cell receptor beta chains drawn from one sample of a study of blood T cells in healthy people across ages. From the 5' RACE reads, TCRdb called clonotypes with MiXCR, one entry per CDR3 protein. The sample consists of approximately 810,000 distinct CDR3 sequences, around 26% of them appearing once. Sequencing used blood. These TCRs come from a woman of 80 years or more in good health. Both conserved end residues are part of each CDR3. D genes are given only for firm matches. Clone size is stated in some rows and not others, as once, few, many or a class when expanded.

d_call,v_call,clone_size,j_call,cdr3_aa,cdr3_nt
TRBD1,TRBV6-5,NA,TRBJ2-1,CASSWDSPNNEQFF,TGTGCCAGCAGTTGGGACAGCCCTAACAATGAGCAGTTCTTC
NA,TRBV12-3/TRBV12-4,many,TRBJ2-7,CASRSTTSTEQYF,TGTGCCAGCAGGTCTACGACTAGTACCGAGCAGTACTTC
NA,TRBV10-3,many,TRBJ2-5,CAIKEDGETQYF,TGTGCCATCAAAGAGGACGGGGAGACCCAGTACTTC
NA,TRBV15,NA,TRBJ1-1,CATSRAEGPEAFF,TGTGCCACCAGCAGAGCCGAGGGCCCAGAAGCTTTCTTT
NA,TRBV12-3/TRBV12-4,many,TRBJ2-5,CASRSGTTHQETQYF,TGTGCCAGCAGGTCCGGGACAACCCATCAAGAGACCCAGTACTTC
NA,TRBV24-1,few,TRBJ1-1,CATRGPGTPNTEAFF,TGTGCCACCAGGGGACCAGGGACACCGAACACTGAAGCTTTCTTT
NA,TRBV4-3,few,TRBJ2-2,CASSQDRWEASALFF,TGCGCCAGCAGCCAAGATCGATGGGAAGCCTCGGCGCTGTTTTTT
NA,TRBV30,few,TRBJ2-6,CAWSEGGTGANVLTF,TGTGCCTGGAGTGAAGGAGGGACTGGGGCCAACGTCCTGACTTTC
NA,TRBV6-1,NA,TRBJ1-1,CASTRSGTGAPADTEAFF,TGTGCCAGCACCCGATCAGGGACTGGGGCCCCGGCGGACACTGAAGCTTTCTTT
TRBD2,TRBV20-1,NA,TRBJ2-3,CSARGEASGGIYITDMQYF,TGCAGTGCTAGAGGGGAGGCTAGCGGGGGGATCTATATCACAGATATGCAGTATTTT
NA,TRBV5-6,few,TRBJ1-6,CASTGSRGRNSPLHF,TGTGCCAGCACGGGGAGCCGAGGCAGGAATTCACCCCTCCACTTT
NA,TRBV12-3/TRBV12-4,few,TRBJ2-4,CASSLAGNIQYF,TGTGCCAGCAGTTTAGCGGGAAACATTCAGTACTTC
NA,TRBV3-1,NA,TRBJ2-2,CASSQQKALANTGELFF,TGTGCCAGCAGCCAACAGAAGGCTTTAGCGAACACCGGGGAGCTGTTTTTT
NA,TRBV25-1,few,TRBJ1-4,CASSVRAVENEKLFF,TGTGCCAGCAGTGTTAGGGCAGTAGAGAATGAAAAACTGTTTTTT
TRBD2,TRBV9,NA,TRBJ2-1,CASSVSGGAGNEQFF,TGTGCCAGCAGCGTTAGCGGGGGGGCCGGCAATGAGCAGTTCTTC
NA,TRBV20-1,many,TRBJ2-5,CSARGKEATQYF,TGCAGTGCTAGAGGGAAGGAAGCGACCCAGTACTTC
NA,TRBV18,few,TRBJ1-6,CASSKATRESPLHF,TGTGCCAGCTCAAAGGCGACCAGGGAATCACCCCTCCACTTT
NA,TRBV7-2,NA,TRBJ2-3,CASSPIGADTQYF,TGTGCCAGCAGCCCAATCGGAGCAGATACGCAGTATTTT
NA,TRBV11-2,many,TRBJ2-1,CASSLVVTRSAEQFF,TGTGCCAGCAGCTTAGTTGTCACCAGGAGTGCTGAGCAGTTCTTC
TRBD1,TRBV5-1,few,TRBJ2-7,CASSFPETGGNYEQYF,TGCGCCAGCAGCTTCCCAGAGACAGGGGGGAACTACGAGCAGTACTTC
NA,TRBV28,NA,TRBJ1-5,CASSLARGGSNQPRHF,TGTGCCAGCAGTTTAGCAAGGGGTGGGAGCAATCAGCCCCGGCATTTT
NA,TRBV18,few,TRBJ1-2,CASSLRQGSAGYTF,TGTGCCAGCTCACTAAGACAAGGCTCTGCTGGCTACACCTTC
TRBD2,TRBV18,NA,TRBJ2-1,CASSPTRLAGVSEQFF,TGTGCCAGCTCACCAACGAGGCTAGCGGGGGTATCAGAGCAGTTCTTC
TRBD1,TRBV7-9,few,TRBJ2-5,CASSLAHRGQKTQYF,TGTGCCAGCAGCTTAGCTCACAGGGGGCAGAAGACCCAGTACTTC
TRBD1,TRBV7-2,few,TRBJ2-7,CAGSLAGTASEQYF,TGTGCCGGCAGCTTAGCCGGGACAGCATCCGAGCAGTACTTC
TRBD2,TRBV20-1,NA,TRBJ2-7,CSARGLAVCNEQYF,TGCAGTGCTAGAGGACTAGCAGTCTGCAATGAGCAGTACTTC